These 14 T cell receptor beta chains share one sample of origin, sequenced in a study of identical twins. TCRdb redid the calling of the 5' RACE reads with MiXCR, one entry per CDR3 protein. The sample holds 450,000 or so distinct CDR3 sequences, approximately 15% seen once. In addition, the sample was reused for a study of yellow fever vaccine responses in identical twins.

The specimen sequenced was CD4+ T cells sorted from blood. Receptors originate from a woman aged 18-35 years in good health.

This clonotype appeared a few times. The J gene is TRBJ2-1, the V gene TRBV2, with D hard to call. The V and J ends lost 5 bases and 8 bases respectively, with 7 bases between them. Germline assignment: CDR1 SNHLY and CDR2 FYNNEI. The CDR3 loop spans 11 amino acids. The CDR3 DNA sequence: TGTGCCAGCAGTAAACCGGATGAGCAGTTCTTC. It is translated as CASSKPDEQFF.

This clonotype showed up many times. The V call is TRBV2, the J call TRBJ2-1; D gene ambiguous. Trimming stripped 6 bases from V and 7 bases from J, with 10 bases between. From germline, CDR1 is SNHLY and CDR2 FYNNEI. This CDR3 contains 12 residues. The CDR3: CASRRISNEQFF. In DNA form, the CDR3 reads TGTGCCAGCAGGCGGATTTCAAATGAGCAGTTCTTC.

V usage is TRBV12-3 or TRBV12-4 and J usage is TRBJ2-5; weak D call: TRBD2 (6 bases). V was shortened by 0 bases and J by 2 bases, with 10 bases between the two germline ends. This CDR3 has 15 residues. This CDR3 is CASSLALGGQETQYF. DNA of the CDR3: TGTGCCAGCAGTTTAGCCCTAGGAGGGCAAGAGACCCAGTACTTC.

This clonotype was found a few times. The chain carries TRBV28 and TRBJ2-3, with D tentatively TRBD2 (5 bases). Trimming stripped 5 bases from V and 4 bases from J, with 16 bases between. The CDR3 has 15 residues. Germline lookup yields CDR1 MDHEN and CDR2 SYDVKM. The CDR3 DNA follows: TGTGCCAGCAGTCTAAGGACTCTAGAGGCAGATACGCAGTATTTT. It yields the protein CASSLRTLEADTQYF.

V and J are TRBV20-1 and TRBJ2-1, with 8 bases that match TRBD2. CDR1 is DFQATT, CDR2 SNEGSKA, per germline (reference sequence). The CDR3 sequence is 14 residues long. V shed 5 bases and J 7 bases; nucleotides not matched to a gene: 10. The CDR3 DNA reads TGCAGTGCTCCAAGCGGGAGAGGTAGGAATGAGCAGTTCTTC. Translation gives CSAPSGRGRNEQFF.

This clonotype was seen more than once but under ten times. This chain links TRBV3-1 with TRBJ2-2, with TRBD2 matching over 7 bases. J gave up 5 bases and V 0 bases, and 9 bases lay outside the gene matches. The length of the CDR3 is 17 residues. The germline V gene has CDR1 LGHDT and CDR2 YNNKEL (reference sequence). This chain's CDR3 is CASSQDRGGSMTGELFF. The CDR3 coding sequence is TGTGCCAGCAGCCAAGATCGGGGCGGGAGCATGACCGGGGAGCTGTTTTTT.

This clonotype was picked up many times. This chain links TRBV25-1 with TRBJ2-7; 9 bases align to TRBD2. This CDR3 contains 15 residues. Germline CDR1 MGHDK, CDR2 SYGVNS. The trim removed 5 bases at V and 3 bases at J, leaving 8 bases unmatched. The CDR3 DNA reads TGTGCCAGCAGTTTAGCGGGAGTAGGGGTCTACGAGCAGTACTTC. Translated: CASSLAGVGVYEQYF.

V is TRBV20-1 and J is TRBJ2-1, with 8 bases lining up with TRBD2. The ends lost 7 bases at V and 3 bases at J; junction bases unmatched: 5. Germline CDR1 reads DFQATT; CDR2 reads SNEGSKA (reference sequence). The CDR3 loop spans 13 amino acids. The CDR3 here is CSGLAGLYNEQFF. The CDR3 nucleotides are TGCAGTGGCCTAGCGGGCCTCTACAATGAGCAGTTCTTC.

This clonotype has only a few counts. CDR3 in DNA: TGTGCCAGCAGTGATTTAGTAACGGGATCCTATACGCAGTATTTT. Residues: CASSDLVTGSYTQYF. The genes are TRBV25-1 and TRBJ2-3; D may be TRBD2 (5 bases). In germline, CDR1 is MGHDK, CDR2 SYGVNS. The CDR3 covers 15 residues. The germline V and J ends were trimmed by 3 bases and 7 bases, with 17 bases remaining between them.

This chain joins TRBV11-1 and TRBJ1-1; D not certain. Trimming took off 1 base at V and 6 bases at J, with 6 bases between the two ends. The CDR3 has 12 amino acids. Germline V gene lookup returns CDR1 SGHAT and CDR2 FQDESV (reference sequence). The CDR3: CASSLEGSEAFF. The CDR3 DNA reads TGTGCCAGCAGCTTAGAAGGGTCTGAAGCTTTCTTT.

This chain joins TRBV5-1 and TRBJ2-6; tentative D call: TRBD2 (6 bases). The V end was cut by 5 bases, the J end by 0 bases, with 18 bases between. The CDR3 consists of 18 residues. Per the germline V gene, CDR1 is SGHRS and CDR2 is YFSETQ. The DNA of the CDR3 is TGCGCCAGCAGTAAGGAGGGACTCCGACACTCTGGGGCCAACGTCCTGACTTTC. It translates to CASSKEGLRHSGANVLTF. The variable domain in full, with the rest retrieved from reference TRBV5-1 and TRBJ2-6, is KAGVTQTPRYLIKTRGQQVTLSCSPISGHRSVSWYQQTPGQGLQFLFEYFSETQRNKGNFPGRFSGRQFSNSRSEMNVSTLELGDSALYLCASSKEGLRHSGANVLTFGAGSRLTVL.

This clonotype was recorded a few times. The CDR3 protein is CASSDGLGFGYTF. Written as DNA, the CDR3 is TGTGCCAGCAGCGACGGTTTGGGGTTTGGCTACACCTTC. J is TRBJ1-2 and V is TRBV7-3; D is unresolved. This CDR3 region has 13 residues. CDR1 is SGHTA, CDR2 FQGTGA, per germline. The V and J ends lost 5 bases and 7 bases respectively, with 14 bases between them.

This clonotype was counted only a few times. The CDR3 here is CASSYPVRDEQYF. The CDR3 nucleotides are TGTGCCAGCAGTTACCCAGTCAGGGACGAGCAGTACTTC. The chain is built from TRBV6-2 or TRBV6-3 and TRBJ2-7; D might be TRBD1 (5 bases). Per germline, CDR1 MNHEY and CDR2 SVGEGT. Trimming left V 2 bases short and J 5 bases short, with 10 bases between. CDR3 length equals 13 residues.

This sequence joins TRBV4-1 and TRBJ2-3, with D unresolved. The germline gives CDR1 MGHRA, CDR2 YSYEKL. V lost 4 bases and J 2 bases, leaving 10 bases between the germline ends. The CDR3 loop spans 14 amino acids. CDR3 sequence: CASSPLRPTDTQYF. The DNA for the CDR3 is TGCGCCAGCAGCCCTCTGCGCCCCACAGATACGCAGTATTTT.